The clone carrying this T cell receptor beta chain was observed once. Given a much more abundant clone one base away, this may be a read error. The lymph nodes were axillary draining lymph nodes from breast cancer patients. The sample belongs to a study of breast tumors, draining lymph nodes, adjacent tissues. TCRdb re-called the multiplex PCR reads through MiXCR, storing one row per CDR3 protein. Among approximately 250,000 distinct CDR3 sequences listed, less than 35% were seen once. After removal of 4 bases from V and 6 bases from J, the junction contained 7 bases not matched to a gene. The CDR3 loop spans 14 amino acids. Germline V gene data show CDR1 as SQVTM and CDR2 as ANQGSEA.

The chain recombines TRBV29-1 with TRBJ2-2; 8 bases line up with TRBD2. Sequenced sample: axillary lymph node tissue. The receptor comes from a female donor with breast cancer. Some clones in this sample may be carry-over from other donors' samples. The CDR3 coding sequence is TGCAGCGTTGGCGGGGGGATAAGTGCCGGGGAGCTGTTTTTT. It translates to CSVGGGISAGELFF.